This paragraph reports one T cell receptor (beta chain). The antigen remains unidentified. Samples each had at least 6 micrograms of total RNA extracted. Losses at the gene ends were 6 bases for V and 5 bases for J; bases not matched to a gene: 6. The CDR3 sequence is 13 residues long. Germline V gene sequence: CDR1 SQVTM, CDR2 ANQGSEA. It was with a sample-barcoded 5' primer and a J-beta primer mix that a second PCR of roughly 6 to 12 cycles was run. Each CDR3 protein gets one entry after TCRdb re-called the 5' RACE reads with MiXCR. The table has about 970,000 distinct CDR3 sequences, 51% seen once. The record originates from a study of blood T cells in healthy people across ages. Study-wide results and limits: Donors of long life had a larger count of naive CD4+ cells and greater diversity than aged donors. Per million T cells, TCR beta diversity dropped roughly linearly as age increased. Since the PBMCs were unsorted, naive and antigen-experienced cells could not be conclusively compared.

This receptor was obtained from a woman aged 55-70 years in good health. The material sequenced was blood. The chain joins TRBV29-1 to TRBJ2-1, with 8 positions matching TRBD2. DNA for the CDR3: TGCAGCGTGGTAGCGGGAACAAACAATGAGCAGTTCTTC. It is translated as CSVVAGTNNEQFF.